Each of the 22 T cell receptor beta chains below was sequenced from the same sample in a study of vaccination effects on CD4 cells after COVID-19. Assay: immunoSEQ multiplex PCR; the TCRdb copy retains only in-frame clones and omits some. The data contain 45,000 to 50,000 clones, about 75% of them seen just once; the ten biggest clones take up approximately 10%. Their specific antigens are unknown. Cultured cells yielded isolated CD4+ T cells after approximately nine days. Sequencing was performed on CD4+ T cells from PBMCs cultured without peptide, taken before COVID-19 vaccination. The origin of the receptors is a human donor who had a prior SARS-CoV-2 infection.

The chain carries TRBV6-6 and TRBJ1-4; 7 positions agree with TRBD1. V trimming: 6 bases; J trimming: 6 bases; junction bases outside the gene matches: 7. The CDR3 spans 14 residues. Germline CDR1 MNHNY, CDR2 SVGAGI (reference sequence). The CDR3 reads CASRYQGGYEKLFF. The CDR3 DNA follows: TGTGCCAGCAGATACCAGGGGGGTTATGAAAAACTGTTTTTT.

The chain couples TRBV7-2 to TRBJ2-7; the match to TRBD2 covers 9 bases. Germline CDR1 reads SGHTA; CDR2 reads FQGNSA. Germline trimming cut 5 bases from V and 1 base from J; bases unmatched to any gene: 9. This CDR3 spans 16 amino acids. The CDR3 DNA sequence: TGTGCCAGCAGCCCCCCCCCGCTAGCGGGATCCTACGAGCAGTACTTC. As protein: CASSPPPLAGSYEQYF.

This clone was counted only a few times. V usage is TRBV11-2 and J usage is TRBJ1-5; D not resolved. V lost 5 bases and J lost 6, with 17 bases in between. The CDR3 covers 15 residues. CDR1 SGHAT and CDR2 FQNNGV come from the germline V gene. CDR3 coding DNA: TGTGCCAGCAGCCCCTCCTCGGGTTTCGGTCAGCCCCAGCATTTT. This sequence encodes CASSPSSGFGQPQHF.

The V call is TRBV4-2, the J call TRBJ2-2; 7 bases are a match to TRBD2. With 4 bases clipped from V and 9 bases from J, the junction kept 14 bases outside the gene matches. Germline CDR1 LGHNA, CDR2 YNFKEQ. The CDR3 is 16 amino acids. The CDR3 nucleotides read TGTGCCAGCAGCCTTCAGGGAGGGCTAGCAGTTAGGGAGCTGTTTTTT. It translates to CASSLQGGLAVRELFF.

This chain connects TRBV12-3 or TRBV12-4 to TRBJ1-1, with D tentatively TRBD1 (5 bases). The CDR3 extends over 13 amino acids. Deletions cut 6 bases from V and 7 bases from J, with 15 bases between. CDR3: CASSRQRGLEAFF. The CDR3 bases are TGTGCCAGCAGCAGACAGAGGGGACTTGAAGCTTTCTTT.

The rearrangement links TRBV5-6 to TRBJ1-3; D is ambiguous. This CDR3 comprises 12 residues. Germline V gene sequence: CDR1 SGHDT, CDR2 YYEEEE. Trimming left V 1 base short and J 4 bases short, with 3 bases between. CDR3 sequence reads: CASSLRGNTIYF. The CDR3 DNA sequence: TGTGCCAGCAGCTTGAGAGGAAACACCATATATTTT.

This clone was counted between two and nine times. V gene TRBV5-1 combines with J gene TRBJ1-1, with D uncertain. In germline, CDR1 is SGHRS, CDR2 YFSETQ. This CDR3 is 13 amino acids long. Deletions cut 2 bases from V and 5 bases from J, with 10 bases between. The DNA of the CDR3 is TGCGCCAGCAGCTTTACTACAGCTACTGAAGCTTTCTTT. Translating gives CASSFTTATEAFF.

This chain joins TRBV5-1 and TRBJ2-3, with 7 bases fitting TRBD2. Trimming removed 6 bases from V and 1 base from J; junction bases left unmatched: 8. Germline loops: CDR1 SGHRS, CDR2 YFSETQ. The CDR3 spans 15 residues. Written as DNA, the CDR3 is TGCGCCAGCAACTGGGGACTACCGGGCACAGATACGCAGTATTTT. It is translated as CASNWGLPGTDTQYF.

The rearrangement joins TRBV7-2 to TRBJ1-1, with D tentatively TRBD1 (5 bases). V dropped 0 bases and J dropped 4 bases, with 6 bases sitting between them. CDR1 and CDR2 from the germline V gene are SGHTA and FQGNSA. The CDR3 runs to 13 residues. The CDR3 region is CASSLAQGTEAFF. The CDR3 nucleotides are TGTGCCAGCAGCTTAGCGCAGGGCACTGAAGCTTTCTTT.

This clone was counted a few times. J is TRBJ2-7 and V is TRBV11-2; D is unresolved. The ends were cut back, 2 bases at V and 2 bases at J, with 13 bases in the middle. The CDR3 sequence is 15 residues long. In germline, CDR1 is SGHAT, CDR2 FQNNGV. CDR3 sequence: CASSLRTVPAYEQYF. Written as DNA, the CDR3 is TGTGCCAGCAGCTTAAGGACCGTTCCAGCCTACGAGCAGTACTTC.

The table lists this clone with a few counts. The chain has TRBV11-3 and TRBJ2-4, with 10 bases identical to TRBD2. After removal of 0 bases from V and 0 bases from J, the junction contained 11 bases not matched to a gene. Germline CDR1 and CDR2: SGHNT and YENEEA. This CDR3 comprises 20 residues. The CDR3 nucleotides read TGTGCCAGCAGCTTAGACTTAAGGCTAGCGGGAGATCTAGCCAAAAACATTCAGTACTTC. Its protein product is CASSLDLRLAGDLAKNIQYF.

The chain links TRBV25-1 to TRBJ2-7, with 7 bases fitting TRBD1. This CDR3 is built from 15 residues. V shed 0 bases, J shed 6 bases, and the junction held 8 bases outside the gene matches. CDR1 and CDR2 from the germline V gene are MGHDK and SYGVNS. CDR3 nucleotides: TGTGCCAGCAGTGAATACAGGGGGTCGGAAGGCGAGCAGTACTTC. Translation gives CASSEYRGSEGEQYF.

A few counts support this clone. The J gene is TRBJ2-7, the V gene TRBV3-1 (or the pseudogene TRBV3-2), with TRBD1 as a possible D gene (5 bases). Trimming took 1 base from V and 4 from J, leaving 17 bases between them. The CDR3 is 16 amino acids. Germline CDR1 is LGHDT and CDR2 is YNNKEL (reference sequence). The chain's CDR3 is CASSQVAWGSMYEQYF. CDR3 sequence (DNA): TGTGCCAGCAGCCAAGTTGCATGGGGCAGTATGTACGAGCAGTACTTC.

The chain joins TRBV30 to TRBJ2-1; D is unclear. Germline CDR1 GTSNPN, CDR2 SVGIG (reference sequence). The CDR3 has 14 amino acids. Trimming shortened V by 3 bases and J by 7 bases, and 16 bases separated the two germline ends. For the CDR3, the DNA is TGTGCCTGGAGGGTACCTTGGACCTCTAATGAGCAGTTCTTC. It codes for CAWRVPWTSNEQFF.

The chain is built from TRBV7-2 and TRBJ2-7, with no clear D. This CDR3 region has 14 residues. Trimming shortened V by 3 bases and J by 2 bases, and 11 bases separated the two germline ends. CDR1 and CDR2 from the germline V gene are SGHTA and FQGNSA. This CDR3 reads CASSFHMDTYEQYF. In DNA, the CDR3 is TGTGCCAGCAGCTTCCATATGGATACCTACGAGCAGTACTTC.

This chain's CDR3 is CASRTPGQAIVEAFF. The CDR3 DNA sequence: TGTGCCAGCAGGACACCGGGACAGGCCATTGTTGAAGCTTTCTTT. The chain has TRBV6-6 and TRBJ1-1; 8 positions match TRBD1. V shed 6 bases, J shed 7 bases, and the junction held 13 bases outside the gene matches. The CDR3 spans 15 residues. In germline, CDR1 is MNHNY, CDR2 SVGAGI (reference sequence).

This chain joins TRBV18 and TRBJ1-6, with D possibly matching TRBD1 (5 bases). V gave up 5 bases and J gave up 7 bases, with 12 bases separating them. Germline CDR1 KGHSH, CDR2 LQKENI. This CDR3 is built from 14 residues. The CDR3 loop is CASSTGHGNSPLHF. The CDR3, as DNA: TGTGCCAGCTCAACCGGACATGGCAATTCACCCCTCCACTTT.

The rearrangement uses TRBV4-2 and TRBJ2-5; 9 bases map to TRBD2. This CDR3 contains 15 residues. Trimming removed 1 base from V and 4 bases from J; junction bases left unmatched: 4. CDR1 and CDR2 from the germline V gene are LGHNA and YNFKEQ. The CDR3 spells CASSQGSLAGETQYF. The CDR3 bases are TGTGCCAGCAGCCAAGGTTCACTAGCGGGAGAGACCCAGTACTTC.

The genes are TRBV3-1 (or the pseudogene TRBV3-2) and TRBJ2-5; TRBD1 aligns across 8 bases. The length of the CDR3 is 18 residues. Germline lookup yields CDR1 LGHDT and CDR2 YNNKEL (reference sequence). Germline trimming cut 4 bases from V and 13 bases from J; bases unmatched to any gene: 26. CDR3 amino acids: CASSPYQGASPSLRAGYF. In DNA form, the CDR3 reads TGTGCCAGCAGCCCGTATCAGGGGGCCAGCCCTTCCCTCAGGGCTGGGTACTTC.

The rearrangement joins TRBV6-5 to TRBJ1-6; unclear D gene. The germline V gene has CDR1 MNHEY and CDR2 SVGAGI. Trimming took 4 bases from V and 7 from J, leaving 17 bases between them. CDR3 length: 16 residues. The DNA for the CDR3 is TGTGCCAGCAGTTCCCCCTTGTCTCAAGGGAATTCACCCCTCCACTTT. Translation: CASSSPLSQGNSPLHF.

This rearrangement joins TRBV15 to TRBJ2-7; TRBD1 aligns across 7 bases. Germline CDR1 LNHNV, CDR2 YYDKDF (reference sequence). The CDR3 is 15 residues long. The trim removed 6 bases at V and 4 bases at J, leaving 12 bases unmatched. The CDR3 coding sequence is TGTGCCACCAGGCCCTTAGGATCGACAGGGTACGAGCAGTACTTC. Protein product: CATRPLGSTGYEQYF.

The rearrangement links TRBV5-1 to TRBJ2-6, with D perhaps being TRBD1 or TRBD2 (5 bases each). The CDR3 has 15 amino acids. Germline V gene lookup returns CDR1 SGHRS and CDR2 YFSETQ. Trimming removed 4 bases from V and 2 bases from J, with 10 bases in between. CDR3 in DNA: TGCGCCAGCAGCACTTTGGGGGCTGGGGCCAACGTCCTGACTTTC. This codes for CASSTLGAGANVLTF. Based on the CDR3 plus reference TRBV5-1 and TRBJ2-6, the full variable domain is KAGVTQTPRYLIKTRGQQVTLSCSPISGHRSVSWYQQTPGQGLQFLFEYFSETQRNKGNFPGRFSGRQFSNSRSEMNVSTLELGDSALYLCASSTLGAGANVLTFGAGSRLTVL.